Shown below are 17 T cell receptor beta chains from a single sample sequenced in a study of PD-L1 blockade in urothelial cancer. Repertoires were generated with immunoSEQ multiplex PCR, while TCRdb's copy carries only in-frame clones and drops some. This sample has 40,000 to 45,000 clones, with approximately 83% found just once. Indicated time point: peripheral blood 6 weeks after treatment start. The specimen comprised PBMCs, sampled around atezolizumab (anti-PD-L1) treatment. Every receptor here comes from a man aged 55-75 years with urothelial cancer.

The chain couples TRBV19 to TRBJ2-1, with D perhaps TRBD2 (6 bases). CDR3 length equals 13 residues. Trimming stripped 6 bases from V and 3 bases from J, with 9 bases between. In germline, CDR1 is LNHDA, CDR2 SQIVND (reference sequence). The CDR3 DNA follows: TGTGCCAGTAGCGGGCGGGGCTACAATGAGCAGTTCTTC. Encoded protein: CASSGRGYNEQFF.

The J gene is TRBJ1-2, the V gene TRBV5-6; 8 nucleotides match TRBD1. Germline CDR1 reads SGHDT; CDR2 reads YYEEEE. With V trimmed by 4 bases and J by 2 bases, 4 bases remained unmatched. The CDR3 sequence is 14 residues long. CDR3 bases: TGTGCCAGCAGCCCCCGGACAGGGAACTATGGCTACACCTTC. It specifies CASSPRTGNYGYTF.

V and J are TRBV2 and TRBJ2-3, with 16 bases lining up with TRBD2. In germline, CDR1 is SNHLY, CDR2 FYNNEI. There are 16 residues in the CDR3. Germline trimming cut 5 bases from V and 5 bases from J; bases unmatched to any gene: 4. CDR3 nucleotides: TGTGCCAGCAGTACCGGGACTAGCGGGGGGGGAGATACGCAGTATTTT. Translating gives CASSTGTSGGGDTQYF.

The V gene is TRBV6-1, the J gene TRBJ2-7; perhaps TRBD1 as D (6 bases). V gave up 4 bases and J gave up 0 bases, with 13 bases separating them. The CDR3 covers 15 residues. Germline-derived CDR1 and CDR2 are MNHNS and SASEGT. The CDR3 DNA reads as TGTGCCAGCAGTGGGGGAACGGGACACTCCTACGAGCAGTACTTC. Translation: CASSGGTGHSYEQYF.

The chain links TRBV5-4 to TRBJ1-1; TRBD1 might be the D (5 bases). CDR3 length equals 12 residues. Trimming removed 5 bases from V and 8 bases from J, with 13 bases in between. In germline, CDR1 is SGHNT, CDR2 YYREEE (reference sequence). The CDR3 here is CASSPGLTEAFF. DNA for the CDR3: TGTGCCAGCAGTCCAGGGTTGACCGAAGCTTTCTTT. The complete variable domain, with remaining parts taken from reference TRBV5-4 and TRBJ1-1, reads ETGVTQSPTHLIKTRGQQVTLRCSSQSGHNTVSWYQQALGQGPQFIFQYYREEENGRGNFPPRFSGLQFPNYSSELNVNALELDDSALYLCASSPGLTEAFFGQGTRLTVV.

The chain links TRBV5-6 to TRBJ1-5; D ambiguous. Trimming removed 0 bases from V and 0 bases from J, with 7 bases in between. CDR1 SGHDT and CDR2 YYEEEE come from the germline V gene. The CDR3 extends over 15 amino acids. The CDR3 bases are TGTGCCAGCAGCTTGGTTGGGAGTAGCAATCAGCCCCAGCATTTT. Protein: CASSLVGSSNQPQHF. Filled out from reference TRBV5-6 and TRBJ1-5, the complete variable domain reads DAGVTQSPTHLIKTRGQQVTLRCSPKSGHDTVSWYQQALGQGPQFIFQYYEEEERQRGNFPDRFSGHQFPNYSSELNVNALLLGDSALYLCASSLVGSSNQPQHFGDGTRLSIL.

Regarding this clone: Distinct nucleotide sequences in the sample also encode this CDR3. The chain combines TRBV6-1 with TRBJ2-3; 11 bases match TRBD2. The CDR3 runs 16 residues. Germline V gene sequence: CDR1 MNHNS, CDR2 SASEGT. The V gene end was trimmed by 0 bases and the J gene end by 3 bases; junction bases not matched to a gene: 2. The CDR3 DNA is TGTGCCAGCAGTGAAGCGTTAGCGGGGGGGACAGATACGCAGTATTTT. Translation gives CASSEALAGGTDTQYF.

This clone was counted only a few times. The chain carries TRBV19 and TRBJ2-1; 10 nucleotides agree with TRBD2. Unmatched junction bases numbered 6, after V lost 6 bases and J lost 4 bases. Germline lookup yields CDR1 LNHDA and CDR2 SQIVND (reference sequence). The CDR3 spans 15 residues. CDR3 in DNA: TGTGCCAGTAGGGGTCAGCGGGGGGGTTACAATGAGCAGTTCTTC. Its protein product is CASRGQRGGYNEQFF.

The V gene is TRBV5-1, the J gene TRBJ2-7; the match to TRBD1 covers 10 bases. CDR1 is SGHRS and CDR2 is YFSETQ in the germline V gene. V lost 4 bases to trimming and J lost 4 bases; unmatched junction nucleotides: 8. The CDR3 extends over 15 amino acids. DNA for the CDR3: TGCGCCAGCAGCGCCGGGACAGGGGATCGATACGAGCAGTACTTC. As protein: CASSAGTGDRYEQYF.

The chain couples TRBV23-1 to TRBJ2-7; 9 bases fit TRBD1. TRBV23-1 is an open reading frame, and its role is uncertain. The CDR3 spans 12 residues. V lost 11 bases to trimming and J lost 3 bases; unmatched junction nucleotides: 5. This CDR3 reads CASRDRDYEQYF. Written as DNA, the CDR3 is TGCGCCTCCCGGGACAGGGACTACGAGCAGTACTTC.

The genes are TRBV2 and TRBJ2-7; a weak D match, TRBD1 (6 bases). The germline V gene encodes CDR1 SNHLY and CDR2 FYNNEI. The CDR3 covers 14 residues. V lost 5 bases to trimming and J lost 5 bases, with 16 bases between them. The CDR3 DNA reads TGTGCCAGCAGTCGGACAGTAACCCTAAACGAGCAGTACTTC. This sequence encodes CASSRTVTLNEQYF.

This clone showed up just a few times. The chain is built from TRBV5-4 and TRBJ1-1; 7 bases line up with TRBD1. Looked up from germline, CDR1 is SGHNT and CDR2 is YYREEE (reference sequence). The CDR3 is made up of 16 amino acids. The ends lost 4 bases at V and 0 bases at J; junction bases unmatched: 9. This CDR3 reads CASSPGTADMNTEAFF. The CDR3 DNA reads TGTGCCAGCAGCCCCGGGACAGCCGACATGAACACTGAAGCTTTCTTT.

CDR3 nucleotide sequence: TGTGCCAGCAGCTTAGCCAGGGTCGAGCAGTACTTC. This translates into CASSLARVEQYF. The chain carries TRBV11-2 and TRBJ2-7, with D perhaps matching TRBD1 (5 bases). Germline V CDR1 and CDR2: SGHAT, FQNNGV. Trimming took 1 base from V and 6 from J, leaving 7 bases between them. The CDR3 runs 12 residues.

The sample holds one count of this clone. The rearrangement links TRBV10-3 to TRBJ2-7, with D unresolved. V lost 8 bases and J lost 6, with 14 bases in between. Looked up from germline, CDR1 is ENHRY and CDR2 is SYGVKD. The CDR3 loop spans 12 amino acids. CDR3 nucleotide sequence: TGTGCCATCTCGGATGGGCCACCCGAGCAGTACTTC. Amino acids: CAISDGPPEQYF.

J is TRBJ2-3 and V is TRBV18; D unclear. CDR1 and CDR2 from the germline V gene are KGHSH and LQKENI. This CDR3 contains 15 residues. V lost 4 bases, J lost 3 bases, and 14 bases lay in between. The CDR3 region is CASSLRHLSTDTQYF. The CDR3 nucleotides read TGTGCCAGCTCACTACGACATCTTAGTACAGATACGCAGTATTTT.

J is TRBJ2-2 and V is TRBV18; 7 bases are shared with TRBD2. The germline V gene encodes CDR1 KGHSH and CDR2 LQKENI. The V segment lost 6 bases and the J segment 3 bases; nucleotides outside the gene matches: 4. The CDR3 extends over 14 amino acids. The CDR3 sequence is CASSASGDTGELFF. The CDR3 DNA is TGTGCCAGCTCGGCAAGCGGGGACACCGGGGAGCTGTTTTTT. Using reference TRBV18 and TRBJ2-2 for the parts outside the CDR3, the full variable domain is NAGVMQNPRHLVRRRGQEARLRCSPMKGHSHVYWYRQLPEEGLKFMVYLQKENIIDESGMPKERFSAEFPKEGPSILRIQQVVRGDSAAYFCASSASGDTGELFFGEGSRLTVL.

CDR3 nucleotides: TGTGCCAGCAGTTTAATCCCTTTCGACAGGGGATCCTACAATGAGCAGTTCTTC. It encodes CASSLIPFDRGSYNEQFF. V is TRBV28 and J is TRBJ2-1; 8 nucleotides line up with TRBD1. This CDR3 has 18 amino acids. V lost 2 bases, J lost 1 base, and 10 bases stayed unmatched. Germline CDR1 reads MDHEN; CDR2 reads SYDVKM.